This note documents a single T cell receptor beta chain sequence. No antigen is known for it. The sort gate was single viable CD3+CD4+CD8-CD45RO+ cells for memory CD4+ T cells. CD4+ T cells were isolated by positive magnetic selection. This entry belongs to a study of memory CD4+ T cells and cytomegalovirus serostatus. On the study more broadly: Donors were healthy Belgian adults, fewer than ten CMV seropositive and some 24 seronegative.

Sequencing was performed with immunoSEQ multiplex PCR; in TCRdb, only in-frame clones are kept and a portion is missing. Here the sample spans around 54,000 clones, about 70% being singletons. This CDR3 is 14 amino acids long. CDR1 SGHRS and CDR2 YFSETQ come from the germline V gene. V was cut by 3 bases and J by 7 bases, with 16 bases left in between. Points from the study as a whole: A US-trained random forest predicted CMV serostatus with median AUC around 0.9. CD4+ memory repertoires contained about two fifths of the roughly 160 reported CMV TCRbeta sequences.

The material sequenced was memory CD4+ T cells from blood. The clonotype was recovered from an adult in good health and CMV-seropositive. The chain employs TRBV5-1 and TRBJ1-2; tentative D call: TRBD1 (6 bases). The CDR3 region is CASSSLPGAGGYTF. DNA for the CDR3: TGCGCCAGCAGCTCTCTGCCAGGGGCCGGTGGCTACACCTTC.